This TCR beta chain was observed in a study of blood T cell repertoires in COVID-19 (dated by TCRdb to the early 2020s). For the study in its entirety: Samples from collaborators originated in the United States, Italy and Spain and spanned both the acute and convalescent phases of COVID-19. The prospective study material was composed of cDNA or gDNA derived from T cells, B-cell-depleted T cells, or PBMCs. Subjects who had been exposed to COVID-19, were actively infected with it, or had recovered from it provided the deeply sampled blood TCRbeta repertoires that made up the dataset. A freely available public database, intended as a resource for researchers studying the immune response to SARS-CoV-2, is where the repertoires were released. The samples were drawn from two sources: the first 160 participants of the ongoing ImmuneRACE study, and about 1,300 subjects contributed by 6 global collaborators. Sample metadata almost always included a de-identified subject ID, COVID-19 status, age in years and sex. Where available, HLA class I and class II types were obtained from metadata supplied by the sample provider rather than from assay-based typing.

Study-wide findings and limitations: How much clinical and demographic metadata was included differed by source and by participant, and the metadata was provided uncurated.

A remark on this clone: This clone's antigen is unknown. No qualities accompany the bases; no much larger clone lies one base away.

V is cut by 1 base and J by 8 bases, and the space between the germline ends is 9 bases. From its cysteine to its phenylalanine, the CDR3 spans 13 amino acids. CDR3 DNA is the only sequence kept; it has 39 bases, read in frame from the first base. CDR1 and CDR2, per the germline V gene, are MGHRA and YSYEKL. Enrolling through a virtual design, the prospective study's participants ranged in age from roughly 18 to 100 years and lived across about two dozen United States geographic areas. In the prospective study, cohorts were assigned on the basis of participant-reported clinical history obtained from a screening survey and a study questionnaire. A participant counted as exposed if, within 2 weeks of entering the study, that participant had been in contact with someone who had a PCR-confirmed or clinician-diagnosed COVID-19 case. In the prospective study, whole blood, serum and a nasopharyngeal or oropharyngeal swab were collected from each participant by mobile phlebotomists. Participants in the prospective study had the option to provide additional blood draws and questionnaires over an approximately 2-month period. Before DNA extraction, blood samples from the prospective study were shipped at room temperature or frozen.

TCRbeta CDR3 regions were amplified from genomic DNA using the immunoSEQ Assay, a bias-controlled multiplex PCR. Per the original workflow: Nucleated cell counts per sample were estimated from amplification of reference gene primers within the assay. To quantify the absolute abundance of each unique TCRbeta CDR3 rearrangement, sequence reads were collapsed and filtered. For each sample, productive Simpson clonality was calculated as the square root of Simpson's diversity index across productive rearrangements. TCRdb mirrors the immuneACCESS table, restricted to in-frame sequences. Some clones are absent from its copies; in checked studies, under half trace to an unresolved V gene, and the reason for the others is unknown. That table is the source of V, J and clone size, and D and trimming were worked out from the DNA. The sample includes roughly 250,000 clones, with about 87% observed a single time. In total, the top ten clones hold around 1% of the sample.

The TCR sequence derives from a man aged 45-65 years who had been exposed to COVID-19. The sequence joins TRBV4-1 to TRBJ1-3; the best D guess is TRBD1, with 5 bases matching. The specimen sequenced was PBMCs or T cells enriched from blood (not recorded which). DNA sequence: TGCGCCAGCAGCCAAGTTGGGGGGGACACCATATATTTT. Its protein reads: CASSQVGGDTIYF.